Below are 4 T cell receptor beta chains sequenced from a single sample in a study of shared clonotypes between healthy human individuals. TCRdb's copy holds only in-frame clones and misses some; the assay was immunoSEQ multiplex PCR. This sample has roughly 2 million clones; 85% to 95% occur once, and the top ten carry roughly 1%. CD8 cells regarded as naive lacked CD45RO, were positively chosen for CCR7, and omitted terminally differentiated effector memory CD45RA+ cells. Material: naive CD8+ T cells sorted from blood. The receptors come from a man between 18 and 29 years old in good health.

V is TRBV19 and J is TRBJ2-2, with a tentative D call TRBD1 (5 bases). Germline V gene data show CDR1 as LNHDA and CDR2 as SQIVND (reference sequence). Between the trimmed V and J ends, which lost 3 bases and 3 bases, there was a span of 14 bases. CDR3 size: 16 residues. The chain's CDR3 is CASSIAPGWDTGELFF. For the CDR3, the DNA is TGTGCCAGTAGTATCGCCCCAGGGTGGGACACCGGGGAGCTGTTTTTT.

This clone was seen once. CDR3 DNA: TGTGCCAGCAGCTCCAAACAAAGGGGGATTGGCACTGAAGCTTTCTTT. Its protein product is CASSSKQRGIGTEAFF. The chain carries TRBV7-6 and TRBJ1-1, with a possible D match to TRBD1 (6 bases). V was trimmed by 4 bases and J by 4 bases, leaving 19 bases between them. CDR1 and CDR2 (germline): SGHVS, FNYEAQ. The CDR3 loop spans 16 amino acids.

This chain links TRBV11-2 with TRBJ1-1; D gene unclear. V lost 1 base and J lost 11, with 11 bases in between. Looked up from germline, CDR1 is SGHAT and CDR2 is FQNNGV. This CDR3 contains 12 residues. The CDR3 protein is CASSLGALGAFF. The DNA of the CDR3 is TGTGCCAGCAGCTTAGGGGCGCTAGGGGCTTTCTTT.

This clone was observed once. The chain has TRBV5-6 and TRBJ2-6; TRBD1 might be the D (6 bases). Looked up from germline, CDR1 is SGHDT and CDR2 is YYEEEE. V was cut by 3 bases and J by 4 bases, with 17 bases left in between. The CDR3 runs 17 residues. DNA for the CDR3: TGTGCCAGCAGCTATGAGGCTCCAGGGGCCGGGGCCAACGTCCTGACTTTC. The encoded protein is CASSYEAPGAGANVLTF.